This T cell receptor beta chain was found in a study of blood T cells in healthy people across ages. Findings of the study overall: Possibly confounding the expanded clonotype changes was the fact that donor CMV status was unknown. TCR beta diversity, measured per million T cells, fell in a roughly linear way with age.

This clonotype has a handful of counts. What it recognizes is unknown. The CDR3 has 17 residues. Germline assignment: CDR1 SGHVS and CDR2 FQNEAQ. V dropped 2 bases and J dropped 3; count of bases not matched to a gene: 7. Each individual donor underwent a draw of 8 to 10 milliliters of peripheral blood. Then a second PCR, running roughly 7 to 11 cycles, was carried out with a sample-barcoded 5' primer and a J-beta primer mix. TCRdb ran MiXCR on the 5' RACE reads and lists one entry per CDR3 protein. The repertoire holds hundreds of thousands of distinct CDR3 sequences, with about 21% as singletons. The specimen sequenced was blood. The sequence derives from a man aged 65 to 85 in good health. This chain links TRBV7-8 with TRBJ2-6; 7 bases are a match to TRBD1. The CDR3, as DNA: TGTGCCAGCAGCTTACGAGACAGGGCTATTGGGGCCAACGTCCTGACTTTC. It yields the protein CASSLRDRAIGANVLTF. Full variable domain (outside the CDR3, taken from reference TRBV7-8 and TRBJ2-6): GAGVSQSPRYKVAKRGQDVALRCDPISGHVSLFWYQQALGQGPEFLTYFQNEAQLDKSGLPSDRFFAERPEGSVSTLKIQRTQQEDSAVYLCASSLRDRAIGANVLTFGAGSRLTVL.